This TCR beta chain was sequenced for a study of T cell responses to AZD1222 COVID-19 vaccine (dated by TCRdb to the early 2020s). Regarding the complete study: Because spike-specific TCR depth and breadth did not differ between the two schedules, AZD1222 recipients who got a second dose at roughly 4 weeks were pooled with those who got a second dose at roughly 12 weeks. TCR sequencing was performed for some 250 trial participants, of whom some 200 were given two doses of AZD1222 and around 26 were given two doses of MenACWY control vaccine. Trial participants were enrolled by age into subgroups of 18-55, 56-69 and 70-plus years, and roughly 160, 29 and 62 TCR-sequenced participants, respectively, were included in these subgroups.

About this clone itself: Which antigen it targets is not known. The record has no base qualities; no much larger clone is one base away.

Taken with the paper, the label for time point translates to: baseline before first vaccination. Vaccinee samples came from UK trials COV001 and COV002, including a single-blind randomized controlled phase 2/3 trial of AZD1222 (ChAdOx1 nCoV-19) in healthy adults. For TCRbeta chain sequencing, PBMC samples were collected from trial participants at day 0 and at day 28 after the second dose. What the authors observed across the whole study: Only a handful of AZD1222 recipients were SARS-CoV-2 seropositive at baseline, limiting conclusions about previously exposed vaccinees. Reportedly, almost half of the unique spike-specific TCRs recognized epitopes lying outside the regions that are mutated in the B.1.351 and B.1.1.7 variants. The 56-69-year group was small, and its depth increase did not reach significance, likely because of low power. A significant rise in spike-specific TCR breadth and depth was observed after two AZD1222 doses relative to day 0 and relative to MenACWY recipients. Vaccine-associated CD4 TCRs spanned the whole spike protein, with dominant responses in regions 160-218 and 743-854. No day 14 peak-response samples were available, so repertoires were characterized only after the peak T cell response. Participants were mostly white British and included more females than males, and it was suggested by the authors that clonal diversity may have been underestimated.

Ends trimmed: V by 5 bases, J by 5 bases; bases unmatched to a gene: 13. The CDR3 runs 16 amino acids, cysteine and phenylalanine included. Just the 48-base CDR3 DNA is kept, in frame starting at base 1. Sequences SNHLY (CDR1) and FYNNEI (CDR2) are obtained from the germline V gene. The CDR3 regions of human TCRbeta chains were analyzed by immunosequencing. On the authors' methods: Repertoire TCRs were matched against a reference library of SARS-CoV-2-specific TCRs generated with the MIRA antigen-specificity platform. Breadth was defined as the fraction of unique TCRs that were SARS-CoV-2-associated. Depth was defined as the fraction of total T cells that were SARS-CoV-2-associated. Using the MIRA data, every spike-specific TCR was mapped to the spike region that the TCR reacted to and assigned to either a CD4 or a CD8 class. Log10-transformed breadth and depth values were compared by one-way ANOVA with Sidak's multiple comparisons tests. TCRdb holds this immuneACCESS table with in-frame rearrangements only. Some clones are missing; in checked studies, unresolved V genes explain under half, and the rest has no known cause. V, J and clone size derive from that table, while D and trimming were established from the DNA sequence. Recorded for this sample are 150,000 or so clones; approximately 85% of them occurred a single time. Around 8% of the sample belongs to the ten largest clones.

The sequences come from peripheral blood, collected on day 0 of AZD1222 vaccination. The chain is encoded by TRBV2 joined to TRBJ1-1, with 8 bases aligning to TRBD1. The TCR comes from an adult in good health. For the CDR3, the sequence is CASSPWGGQGGTEAFF. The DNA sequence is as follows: TGTGCCAGCAGTCCTTGGGGTGGACAGGGTGGGACTGAAGCTTTCTTT.